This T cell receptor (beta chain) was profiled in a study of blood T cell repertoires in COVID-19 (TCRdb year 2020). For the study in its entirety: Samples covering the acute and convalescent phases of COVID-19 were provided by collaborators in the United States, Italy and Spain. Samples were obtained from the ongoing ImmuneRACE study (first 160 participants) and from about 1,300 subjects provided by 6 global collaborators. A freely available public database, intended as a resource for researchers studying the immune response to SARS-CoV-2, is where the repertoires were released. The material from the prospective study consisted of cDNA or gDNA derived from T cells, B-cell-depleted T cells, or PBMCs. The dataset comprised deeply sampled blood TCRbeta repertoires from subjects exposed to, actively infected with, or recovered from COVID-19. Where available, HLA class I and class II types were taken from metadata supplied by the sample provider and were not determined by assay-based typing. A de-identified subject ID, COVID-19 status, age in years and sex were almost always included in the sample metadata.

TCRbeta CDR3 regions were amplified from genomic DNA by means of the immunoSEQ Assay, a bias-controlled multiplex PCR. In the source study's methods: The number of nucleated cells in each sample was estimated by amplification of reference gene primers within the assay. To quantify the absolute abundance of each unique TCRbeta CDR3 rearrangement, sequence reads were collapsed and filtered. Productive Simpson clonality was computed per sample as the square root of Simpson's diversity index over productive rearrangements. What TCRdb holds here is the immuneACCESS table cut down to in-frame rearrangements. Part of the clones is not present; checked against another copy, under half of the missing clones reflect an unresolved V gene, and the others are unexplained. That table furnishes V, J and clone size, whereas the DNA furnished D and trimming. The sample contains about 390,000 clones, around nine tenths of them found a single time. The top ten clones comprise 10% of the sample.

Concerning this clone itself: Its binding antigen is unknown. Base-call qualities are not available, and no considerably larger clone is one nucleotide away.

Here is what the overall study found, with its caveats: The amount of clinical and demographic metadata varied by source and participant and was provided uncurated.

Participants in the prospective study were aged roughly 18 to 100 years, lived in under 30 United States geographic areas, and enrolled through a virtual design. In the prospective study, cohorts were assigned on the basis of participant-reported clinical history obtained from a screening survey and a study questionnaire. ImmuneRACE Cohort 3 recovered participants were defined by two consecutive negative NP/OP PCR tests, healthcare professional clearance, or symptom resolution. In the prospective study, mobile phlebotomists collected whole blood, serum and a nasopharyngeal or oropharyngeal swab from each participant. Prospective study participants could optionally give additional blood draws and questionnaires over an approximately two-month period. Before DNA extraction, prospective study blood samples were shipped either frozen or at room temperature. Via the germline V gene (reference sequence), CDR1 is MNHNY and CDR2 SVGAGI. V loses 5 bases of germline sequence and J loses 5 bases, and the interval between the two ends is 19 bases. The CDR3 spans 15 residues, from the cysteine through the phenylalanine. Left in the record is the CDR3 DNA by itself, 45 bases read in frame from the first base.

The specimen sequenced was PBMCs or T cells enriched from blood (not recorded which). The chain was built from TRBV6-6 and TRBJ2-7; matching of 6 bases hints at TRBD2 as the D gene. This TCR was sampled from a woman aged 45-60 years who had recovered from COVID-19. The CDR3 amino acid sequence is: CASSKATWTGDEQYF. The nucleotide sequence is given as TGTGCCAGCAGTAAGGCGACCTGGACGGGGGACGAGCAGTACTTC.